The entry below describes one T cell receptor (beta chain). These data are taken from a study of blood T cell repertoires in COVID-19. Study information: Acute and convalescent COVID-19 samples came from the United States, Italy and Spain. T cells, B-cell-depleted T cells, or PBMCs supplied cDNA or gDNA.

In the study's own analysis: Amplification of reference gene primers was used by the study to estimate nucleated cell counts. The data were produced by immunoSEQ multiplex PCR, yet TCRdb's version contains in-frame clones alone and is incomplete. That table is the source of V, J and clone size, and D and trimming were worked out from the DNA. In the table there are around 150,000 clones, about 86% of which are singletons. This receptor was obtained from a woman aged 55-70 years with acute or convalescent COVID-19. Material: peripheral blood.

DNA for the CDR3: TGTGCCAGCAGCGTAAACCAGGACAGATATGGCTACACCTTC. This gives the protein CASSVNQDRYGYTF. The chain recombines TRBV9 with TRBJ1-2, with D tentatively TRBD1 (6 bases). V dropped 1 base and J dropped 5 bases, with 12 bases sitting between them. The CDR3 is 14 residues long. Germline CDR1 is SGDLS and CDR2 is YYNGEE. Using reference TRBV9 and TRBJ1-2 for the parts outside the CDR3, the full variable domain is DSGVTQTPKHLITATGQRVTLRCSPRSGDLSVYWYQQSLDQGLQFLIQYYNGEERAKGNILERFSAQQFPDLHSELNLSSLELGDSALYFCASSVNQDRYGYTFGSGTRLTVV.